The 20 T cell receptor beta chains reported below all come from one sample, sequenced in a study of OX40 agonist ivuxolimab in advanced cancers. TCRdb's copy holds only in-frame clones and misses some; the assay was immunoSEQ multiplex PCR. The table includes tens of thousands of clones, roughly three quarters detected once. The sample consisted of CD4+ or CD8+ T cells sorted from blood, taken in a trial of the OX40 agonist ivuxolimab. Every receptor here comes from an adult with an advanced solid tumor such as melanoma, head and neck, liver or kidney cancer.

This clone was seen only a few times. The genes are TRBV19 and TRBJ1-5, with a weak D call TRBD1 (6 bases). Germline V gene lookup returns CDR1 LNHDA and CDR2 SQIVND (reference sequence). V lost 9 bases and J lost 7, with 19 bases in between. The CDR3 is made up of 14 amino acids. The CDR3 sequence is CASSETGRGQPQHF. The CDR3 DNA follows: TGTGCCAGCTCTGAAACAGGGCGAGGACAGCCCCAGCATTTT.

The rearrangement uses TRBV4-1 and TRBJ1-1; no firm D call. With 5 bases removed from V and 7 bases from J, the gap between germline ends came to 14 bases. Germline V gene data show CDR1 as MGHRA and CDR2 as YSYEKL. The CDR3 is 13 residues long. The chain's CDR3 is CASSTNRGDEAFF. The CDR3 coding sequence is TGCGCCAGCAGCACCAACAGAGGCGATGAAGCTTTCTTT.

This clone came up once. The CDR3 region is CASTSYGSGANVLTF. In DNA, the CDR3 is TGTGCCAGTACATCCTATGGATCTGGGGCCAACGTCCTGACTTTC. This chain joins TRBV19 and TRBJ2-6; D unresolved. The CDR3 covers 15 residues. Trimming cost V 7 bases and J 1 base, with 11 bases left between them. Germline V CDR1 and CDR2: LNHDA, SQIVND (reference sequence).

As regards this clone: A far more abundant clone sits one base away, making this likely a read error. This chain links TRBV28 with TRBJ1-1, with D maybe TRBD1 (5 bases). With 7 bases removed from V and 1 base from J, the gap between germline ends came to 10 bases. The germline CDR1 and CDR2 sequences are MDHEN and SYDVKM. The CDR3 loop spans 13 amino acids. CDR3 protein: CASTFDRNTEAFF. In nucleotides, the CDR3 is TGTGCCAGCACCTTCGACAGGAACACTGAAGCTTTCTTT.

The chain recombines TRBV11-3 with TRBJ2-7; 13 bases fit TRBD2. The CDR3 totals 15 residues. CDR1 is SGHNT and CDR2 is YENEEA in the germline V gene. The V segment lost 5 bases and the J segment 1 base; nucleotides outside the gene matches: 2. CDR3 in amino acids: CASSGGLAGSYEQYF. In DNA form, the CDR3 reads TGTGCCAGCAGCGGGGGACTAGCGGGGTCCTACGAGCAGTACTTC.

The genes are TRBV7-8 and TRBJ2-2, with no clear D. Germline CDR1 is SGHVS and CDR2 is FQNEAQ. The CDR3 runs 15 residues. V was cut by 0 bases and J by 4 bases, with 9 bases left in between. In DNA, the CDR3 is TGTGCCAGCAGCTTAGCGGGTGGTAGCACCGGGGAGCTGTTTTTT. Protein sequence: CASSLAGGSTGELFF. Variable domain in full (rest from reference TRBV7-8 and TRBJ2-2): GAGVSQSPRYKVAKRGQDVALRCDPISGHVSLFWYQQALGQGPEFLTYFQNEAQLDKSGLPSDRFFAERPEGSVSTLKIQRTQQEDSAVYLCASSLAGGSTGELFFGEGSRLTVL.

By share of the sample, this clone is medium-sized. The chain combines TRBV5-6 with TRBJ1-2; 9 bases fit TRBD1. Germline V gene data show CDR1 as SGHDT and CDR2 as YYEEEE. V lost 4 bases and J lost 8; bases outside the gene matches: 9. The CDR3 is made up of 14 amino acids. The CDR3 sequence: CASSGRDRAFGYTF. CDR3 bases: TGTGCCAGCAGCGGCCGGGACAGGGCTTTCGGCTACACCTTC. The full variable domain, its missing parts supplied by reference TRBV5-6 and TRBJ1-2, is DAGVTQSPTHLIKTRGQQVTLRCSPKSGHDTVSWYQQALGQGPQFIFQYYEEEERQRGNFPDRFSGHQFPNYSSELNVNALLLGDSALYLCASSGRDRAFGYTFGSGTRLTVV.

The rearrangement links TRBV6-5 to TRBJ1-6, with D uncertain. Germline lookup yields CDR1 MNHEY and CDR2 SVGAGI. V was trimmed by 8 bases and J by 6 bases, leaving 11 bases between them. There are 13 residues in the CDR3. The CDR3 DNA reads TGTGCCAGCGCTAGTGGGGTTAATTCACCCCTCCACTTT. This codes for CASASGVNSPLHF.

The chain is built from TRBV27 and TRBJ2-5; D is ambiguous. Near its end, the DNA agrees better with TRBJ2-7, so the J call may be wrong. The CDR3 runs to 12 residues. CDR1 is MNHEY and CDR2 is SMNVEV in the germline V gene (reference sequence). The CDR3 loop is CASSPNRYEQYF. CDR3 nucleotides: TGTGCCAGCAGCCCCAACCGCTACGAGCAGTACTTC.

V usage is TRBV4-2 and J usage is TRBJ2-7, with TRBD2 identical over 8 bases. Trimming cost V 1 base and J 3 bases; bases outside gene matches: 11. The germline CDR1 and CDR2 sequences are LGHNA and YNFKEQ. The CDR3 has 17 amino acids. The CDR3 DNA sequence: TGTGCCAGCAGCCAAGGACCCACCAGCGGGAGTCTCTACGAGCAGTACTTC. It is translated as CASSQGPTSGSLYEQYF.

This clone was found a few times. The CDR3 bases are TGCGCCAGCAGCTTGGGAATGGGTCAAAACATTCAGTACTTC. Amino acid sequence: CASSLGMGQNIQYF. The rearrangement links TRBV5-1 to TRBJ2-4; D not resolved. This CDR3 has 14 amino acids. Trimming took 0 bases from V and 5 from J, leaving 9 bases between them. Germline V CDR1 and CDR2: SGHRS, YFSETQ. Together with reference TRBV5-1 and TRBJ2-4, the CDR3 gives the full variable domain: KAGVTQTPRYLIKTRGQQVTLSCSPISGHRSVSWYQQTPGQGLQFLFEYFSETQRNKGNFPGRFSGRQFSNSRSEMNVSTLELGDSALYLCASSLGMGQNIQYFGAGTRLSVL.

By share, this clone ranks as medium-sized. This chain joins TRBV4-2 and TRBJ1-2; 11 positions agree with TRBD1. Trimming at V came to 0 bases and at J to 4 bases, leaving 4 bases not matched to a gene. Germline V gene lookup returns CDR1 LGHNA and CDR2 YNFKEQ. This CDR3 comprises 16 residues. DNA for the CDR3: TGTGCCAGCAGCCAAGATTCCGGGACAGGGGGCTATGGCTACACCTTC. This gives the protein CASSQDSGTGGYGYTF.

The V call is TRBV18, the J call TRBJ1-2, with D possibly TRBD1 on 5 matching bases. This CDR3 region has 15 residues. V lost 0 bases and J 3 bases, leaving 11 bases between the germline ends. Germline CDR1 KGHSH, CDR2 LQKENI. The CDR3 protein is CASSPPSRGHYGYTF. CDR3 nucleotide sequence: TGTGCCAGCTCACCACCATCTAGGGGCCACTATGGCTACACCTTC. Variable domain in full (rest from reference TRBV18 and TRBJ1-2): NAGVMQNPRHLVRRRGQEARLRCSPMKGHSHVYWYRQLPEEGLKFMVYLQKENIIDESGMPKERFSAEFPKEGPSILRIQQVVRGDSAAYFCASSPPSRGHYGYTFGSGTRLTVV.

CDR3 protein: CASSWTSGSNNEQFF. As DNA, the CDR3 is TGTGCCAGCAGTTGGACTAGCGGGAGCAACAATGAGCAGTTCTTC. The chain recombines TRBV6-5 with TRBJ2-1, with 13 bases matching TRBD2. The CDR3 covers 15 residues. Germline CDR1 reads MNHEY; CDR2 reads SVGAGI. With V trimmed by 4 bases and J by 5 bases, 2 bases remained unmatched.

The rearrangement uses TRBV9 and TRBJ2-7; D is ambiguous. With 3 bases removed from V and 0 bases from J, the gap between germline ends came to 10 bases. There are 14 residues in the CDR3. Germline CDR1 SGDLS, CDR2 YYNGEE. The DNA for the CDR3 is TGTGCCAGCAGCGCCCAGGAAAGCTCCTACGAGCAGTACTTC. Translated, it gives CASSAQESSYEQYF.

The V and J genes are TRBV7-9 and TRBJ2-5; TRBD2 might be the D (5 bases). Gene TRBJ2-7 matches the end of the DNA better, so the J call may be wrong. Per the germline V gene, CDR1 is SEHNR and CDR2 is FQNEAQ (reference sequence). CDR3 length: 13 residues. This chain's CDR3 is CASSYSASYEQYF. CDR3 coding DNA: TGTGCCAGCAGCTATAGCGCGTCCTACGAGCAGTACTTC.

V gene TRBV2 combines with J gene TRBJ1-5; no reliable D call. V lost 6 bases and J 2 bases, leaving 8 bases between the germline ends. This CDR3 contains 13 residues. Germline CDR1 and CDR2: SNHLY and FYNNEI. CDR3 DNA: TGTGCCAGCAGCAACCGTGGCAATCAGCCCCAGCATTTT. Amino acid sequence: CASSNRGNQPQHF. The variable domain in full, with the rest retrieved from reference TRBV2 and TRBJ1-5, is EPEVTQTPSHQVTQMGQEVILRCVPISNHLYFYWYRQILGQKVEFLVSFYNNEISEKSEIFDDQFSVERPDGSNFTLKIRSTKLEDSAMYFCASSNRGNQPQHFGDGTRLSIL.

The V and J genes are TRBV4-3 and TRBJ2-7; TRBD2 agrees at 11 bases. V dropped 4 bases and J dropped 5; count of bases not matched to a gene: 19. CDR1 LGHNA and CDR2 YSLEER come from the germline V gene. The CDR3 has 19 residues. Here the CDR3 reads CASSREGTSGSPVGNEQYF. As DNA, the CDR3 is TGCGCCAGCAGCCGCGAGGGAACTAGCGGGAGTCCCGTCGGTAACGAGCAGTACTTC.

This clone was counted a few times. The chain carries TRBV2 and TRBJ2-3; 10 bases agree with TRBD2. J gave up 6 bases and V 6 bases, and 12 bases lay outside the gene matches. This CDR3 comprises 16 residues. Germline V gene data show CDR1 as SNHLY and CDR2 as FYNNEI. CDR3 residues: CASSTPSGGARDTQYF. The DNA of the CDR3 is TGTGCCAGCAGCACCCCCAGCGGGGGGGCTAGGGATACGCAGTATTTT.

The chain couples TRBV7-6 to TRBJ2-5; 10 bases align to TRBD2. The CDR3 contains 16 residues. Looked up from germline, CDR1 is SGHVS and CDR2 is FNYEAQ. Trimming took 3 bases from V and 5 from J; bases not matched to a gene: 9. The CDR3 region has the DNA TGTGCCAGCAGCTTTACTAGCGGGGCCACCGGGGAGACCCAGTACTTC. Amino acid sequence: CASSFTSGATGETQYF.